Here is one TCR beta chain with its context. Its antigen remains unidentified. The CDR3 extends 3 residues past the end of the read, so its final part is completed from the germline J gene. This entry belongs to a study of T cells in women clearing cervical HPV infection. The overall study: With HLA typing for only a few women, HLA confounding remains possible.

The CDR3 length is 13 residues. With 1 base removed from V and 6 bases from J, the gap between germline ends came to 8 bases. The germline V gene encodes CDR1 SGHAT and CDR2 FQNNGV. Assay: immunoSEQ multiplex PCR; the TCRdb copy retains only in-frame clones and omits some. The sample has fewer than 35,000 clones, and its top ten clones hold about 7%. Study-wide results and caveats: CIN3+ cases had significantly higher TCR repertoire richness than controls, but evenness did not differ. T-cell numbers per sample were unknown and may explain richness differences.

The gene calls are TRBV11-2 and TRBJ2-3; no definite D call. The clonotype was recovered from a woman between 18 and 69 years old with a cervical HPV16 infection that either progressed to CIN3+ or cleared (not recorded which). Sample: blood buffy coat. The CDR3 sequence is CASSLGQVDTQYF. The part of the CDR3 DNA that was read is TGTGCCAGCAGCTTAGGCCAGGTGGATACG.